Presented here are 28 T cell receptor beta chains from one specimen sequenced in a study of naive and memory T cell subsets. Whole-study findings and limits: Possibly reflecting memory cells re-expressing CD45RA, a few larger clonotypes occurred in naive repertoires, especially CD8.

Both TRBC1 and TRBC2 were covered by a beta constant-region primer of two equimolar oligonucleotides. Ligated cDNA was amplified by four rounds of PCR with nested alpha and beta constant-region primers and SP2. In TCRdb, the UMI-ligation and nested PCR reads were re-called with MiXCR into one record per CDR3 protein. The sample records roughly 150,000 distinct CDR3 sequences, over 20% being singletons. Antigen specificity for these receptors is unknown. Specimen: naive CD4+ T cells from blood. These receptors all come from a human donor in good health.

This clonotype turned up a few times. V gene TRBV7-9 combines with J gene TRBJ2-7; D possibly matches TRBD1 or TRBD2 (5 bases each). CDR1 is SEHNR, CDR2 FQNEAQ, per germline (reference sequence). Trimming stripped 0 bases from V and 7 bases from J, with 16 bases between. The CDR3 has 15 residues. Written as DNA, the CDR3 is TGTGCCAGCAGCTTAGCGTCCATCGGGGACGGAGAGCAGTACTTC. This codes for CASSLASIGDGEQYF.

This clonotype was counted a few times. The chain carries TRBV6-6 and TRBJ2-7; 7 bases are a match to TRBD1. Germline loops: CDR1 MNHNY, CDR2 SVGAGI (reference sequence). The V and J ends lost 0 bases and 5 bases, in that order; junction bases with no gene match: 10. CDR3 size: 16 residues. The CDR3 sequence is CASSYSIGGHPHEQYF. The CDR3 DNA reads TGTGCCAGCAGTTACTCGATAGGGGGCCATCCCCACGAGCAGTACTTC.

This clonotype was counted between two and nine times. The CDR3 spells CASSRDRSSYEQYF. The CDR3 DNA is TGTGCCAGTTCCCGGGACAGGAGCTCCTACGAGCAGTACTTC. The chain joins TRBV12-3 or TRBV12-4 to TRBJ2-7, with 8 bases lining up with TRBD1. J was trimmed by 0 bases and V by 9 bases; bases with no gene match: 7. This CDR3 has 14 residues.

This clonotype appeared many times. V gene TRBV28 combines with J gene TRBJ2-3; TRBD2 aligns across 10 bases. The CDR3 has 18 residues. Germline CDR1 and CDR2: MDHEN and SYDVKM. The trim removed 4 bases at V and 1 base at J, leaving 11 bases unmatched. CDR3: CASSSVLAGATRTDTQYF. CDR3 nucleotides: TGTGCCAGCAGTTCCGTTCTAGCGGGGGCCACTCGCACAGATACGCAGTATTTT.

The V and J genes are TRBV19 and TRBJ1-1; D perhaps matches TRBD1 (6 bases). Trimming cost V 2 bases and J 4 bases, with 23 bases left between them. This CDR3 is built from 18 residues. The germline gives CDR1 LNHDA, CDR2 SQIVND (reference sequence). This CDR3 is CASSISPWRGGLGTEAFF. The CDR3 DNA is TGTGCCAGTAGTATATCCCCCTGGAGGGGGGGTCTGGGCACTGAAGCTTTCTTT.

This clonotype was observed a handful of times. The CDR3: CASALTGNTEAFF. The CDR3 bases are TGTGCCAGCGCCCTGACAGGGAACACTGAAGCTTTCTTT. V gene TRBV12-3 or TRBV12-4 combines with J gene TRBJ1-1, with D maybe TRBD1 (6 bases). This CDR3 is 13 amino acids long. Deletions cut 8 bases from V and 1 base from J, with 11 bases between.

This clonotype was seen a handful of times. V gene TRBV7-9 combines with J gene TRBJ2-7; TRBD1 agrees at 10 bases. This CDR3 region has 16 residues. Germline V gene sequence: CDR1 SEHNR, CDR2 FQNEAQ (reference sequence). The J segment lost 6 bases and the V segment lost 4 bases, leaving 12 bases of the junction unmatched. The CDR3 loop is CASSSHTGTGEFEQYF. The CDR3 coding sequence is TGTGCCAGCAGCTCTCACACCGGGACAGGGGAGTTCGAGCAGTACTTC.

The CDR3 DNA is TGCGCCAGCAGCCAGAGCGAGCGACTAGCGGGAGTACCCTCCTACAATGAGCAGTTCTTC. Protein: CASSQSERLAGVPSYNEQFF. This chain uses TRBV4-3 with TRBJ2-1, with 12 positions matching TRBD2. The CDR3 consists of 20 residues. J lost 0 bases, V lost 3 bases, and 12 bases had no gene match. Germline V CDR1 and CDR2: LGHNA, YSLEER.

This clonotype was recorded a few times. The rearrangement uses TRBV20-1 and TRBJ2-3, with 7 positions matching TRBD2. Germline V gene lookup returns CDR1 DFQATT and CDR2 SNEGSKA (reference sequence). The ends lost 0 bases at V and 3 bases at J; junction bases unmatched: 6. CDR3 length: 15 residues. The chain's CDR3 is CSAREPAGITDTQYF. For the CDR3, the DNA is TGCAGTGCTAGAGAGCCAGCGGGAATAACAGATACGCAGTATTTT.

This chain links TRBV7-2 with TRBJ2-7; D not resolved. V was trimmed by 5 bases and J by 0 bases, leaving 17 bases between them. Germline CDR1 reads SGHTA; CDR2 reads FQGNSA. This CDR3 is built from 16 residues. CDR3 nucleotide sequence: TGTGCCAGCAGCCCGGGTAGGGCCGTCTACTCCTACGAGCAGTACTTC. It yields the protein CASSPGRAVYSYEQYF.

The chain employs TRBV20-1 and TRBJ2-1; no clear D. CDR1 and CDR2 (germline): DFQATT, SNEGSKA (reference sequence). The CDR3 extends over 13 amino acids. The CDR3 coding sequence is TGCAGCTGTACCAACGATTTGAACAATGAGCAGTTCTTC. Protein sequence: CSCTNDLNNEQFF.

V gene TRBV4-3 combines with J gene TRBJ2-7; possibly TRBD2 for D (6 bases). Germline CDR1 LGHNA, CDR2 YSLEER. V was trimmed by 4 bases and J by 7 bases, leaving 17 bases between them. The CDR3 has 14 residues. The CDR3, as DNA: TGCGCCAGCAGCCTGACCCCCCGGGGGTCGGAGCAGTACTTC. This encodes CASSLTPRGSEQYF.

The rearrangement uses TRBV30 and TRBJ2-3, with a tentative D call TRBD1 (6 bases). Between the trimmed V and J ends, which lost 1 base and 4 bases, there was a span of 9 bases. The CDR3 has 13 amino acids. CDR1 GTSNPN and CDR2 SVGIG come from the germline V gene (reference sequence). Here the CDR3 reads CAWSGNRADTQYF. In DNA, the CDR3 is TGTGCCTGGAGTGGGAACAGGGCAGATACGCAGTATTTT. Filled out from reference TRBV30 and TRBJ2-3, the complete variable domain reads SQTIHQWPATLVQPVGSPLSLECTVEGTSNPNLYWYRQAAGRGLQLLFYSVGIGQISSEVPQNLSASRPQDRQFILSSKKLLLSDSGFYLCAWSGNRADTQYFGPGTRLTVL.

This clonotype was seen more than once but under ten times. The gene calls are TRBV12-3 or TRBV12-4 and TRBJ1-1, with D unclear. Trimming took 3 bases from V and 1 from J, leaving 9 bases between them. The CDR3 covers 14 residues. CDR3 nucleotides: TGTGCCAGCAGTTTCAGGCTGCAGAACACTGAAGCTTTCTTT. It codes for CASSFRLQNTEAFF.

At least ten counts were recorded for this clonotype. The CDR3 DNA follows: TGTGCCAGCAGTTCCCGAAACTACGAGCAGTACTTC. Translation: CASSSRNYEQYF. V usage is TRBV7-9 and J usage is TRBJ2-7; D is unresolved. The V and J ends lost 6 bases and 3 bases respectively, with 9 bases between them. The CDR3 runs 12 residues. Germline CDR1 and CDR2: SEHNR and FQNEAQ (reference sequence).

The CDR3 DNA sequence: TGTGCCAGCAGAACCTCCGGGACAGAGGCAGATACGCAGTATTTT. It yields the protein CASRTSGTEADTQYF. The chain joins TRBV6-6 to TRBJ2-3; 7 bases agree with TRBD1. Trimming took 6 bases from V and 4 from J; bases not matched to a gene: 10. CDR3 length equals 15 residues. The germline CDR1 and CDR2 sequences are MNHNY and SVGAGI (reference sequence).

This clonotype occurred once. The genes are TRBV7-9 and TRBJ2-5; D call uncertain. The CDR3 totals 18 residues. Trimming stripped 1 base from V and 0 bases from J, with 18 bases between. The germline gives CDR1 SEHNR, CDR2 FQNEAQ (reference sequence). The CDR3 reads CASSLGSKKGPYQETQYF. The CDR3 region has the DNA TGTGCCAGCAGCTTAGGAAGCAAAAAAGGCCCGTACCAAGAGACCCAGTACTTC.

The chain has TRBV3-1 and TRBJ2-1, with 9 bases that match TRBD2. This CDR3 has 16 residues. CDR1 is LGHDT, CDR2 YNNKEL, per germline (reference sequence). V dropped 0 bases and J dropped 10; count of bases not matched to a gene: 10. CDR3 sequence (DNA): TGTGCCAGCAGCCAAGAGCTAGCGGGGATACGGACCGAGCAGTTCTTC. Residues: CASSQELAGIRTEQFF.

CDR3: CASSQVGGGFHEQYF. The CDR3 bases are TGCGCCAGCAGCCAAGTGGGAGGCGGGTTCCACGAGCAGTACTTC. The chain has TRBV4-1 and TRBJ2-7, with a weak D call TRBD2 (6 bases). This CDR3 is 15 amino acids long. Germline lookup yields CDR1 MGHRA and CDR2 YSYEKL. The germline V and J ends were trimmed by 1 base and 5 bases, with 15 bases remaining between them.

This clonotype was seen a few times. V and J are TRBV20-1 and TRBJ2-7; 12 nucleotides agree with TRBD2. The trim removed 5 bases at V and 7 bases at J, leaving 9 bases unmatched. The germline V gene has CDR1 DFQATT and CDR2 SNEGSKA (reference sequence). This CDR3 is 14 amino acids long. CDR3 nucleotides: TGCAGTGCTCCCAAGACTAGCGGGGGCGCAGAGCAGTACTTC. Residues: CSAPKTSGGAEQYF.

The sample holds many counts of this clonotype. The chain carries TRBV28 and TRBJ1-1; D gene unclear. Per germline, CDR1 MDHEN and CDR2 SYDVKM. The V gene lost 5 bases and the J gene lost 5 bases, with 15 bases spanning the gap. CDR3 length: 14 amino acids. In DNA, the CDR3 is TGTGCCAGCAGTCTATCCCGGACGGGAACTGAAGCTTTCTTT. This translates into CASSLSRTGTEAFF.

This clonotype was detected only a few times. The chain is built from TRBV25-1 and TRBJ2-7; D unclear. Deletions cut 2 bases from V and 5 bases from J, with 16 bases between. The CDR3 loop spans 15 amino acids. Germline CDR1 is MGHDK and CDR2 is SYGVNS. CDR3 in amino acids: CASSENTRDSNEQYF. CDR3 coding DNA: TGTGCCAGCAGTGAAAACACCCGTGACTCTAACGAGCAGTACTTC.

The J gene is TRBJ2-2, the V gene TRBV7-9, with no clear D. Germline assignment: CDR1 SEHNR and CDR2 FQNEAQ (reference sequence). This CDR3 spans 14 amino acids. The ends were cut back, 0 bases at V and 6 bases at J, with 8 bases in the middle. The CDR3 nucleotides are TGTGCCAGCAGCTTAGCGGGTCGGTCCGGGGAGCTGTTTTTT. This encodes CASSLAGRSGELFF.

CDR3 loop: CASSPSRGYTDTQYF. DNA for the CDR3: TGTGCCAGCAGCCCCTCTAGGGGGTACACAGATACGCAGTATTTT. J is TRBJ2-3 and V is TRBV7-8; tentative D call: TRBD1 (6 bases). This CDR3 has 15 residues. Trimming shortened V by 5 bases and J by 2 bases, and 14 bases separated the two germline ends. The germline CDR1 and CDR2 sequences are SGHVS and FQNEAQ.

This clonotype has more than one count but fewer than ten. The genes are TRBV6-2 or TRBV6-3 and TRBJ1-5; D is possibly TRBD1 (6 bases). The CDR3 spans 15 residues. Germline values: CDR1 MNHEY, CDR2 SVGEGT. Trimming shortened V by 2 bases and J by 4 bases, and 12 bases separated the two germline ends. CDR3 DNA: TGTGCCAGCAGTTACGGCGACAGGAGAAATCAGCCCCAGCATTTT. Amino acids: CASSYGDRRNQPQHF.

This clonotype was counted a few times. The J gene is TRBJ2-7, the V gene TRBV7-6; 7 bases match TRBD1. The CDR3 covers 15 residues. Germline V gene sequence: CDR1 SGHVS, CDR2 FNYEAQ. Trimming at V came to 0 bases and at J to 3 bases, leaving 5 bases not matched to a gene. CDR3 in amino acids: CASSLAQGEHYEQYF. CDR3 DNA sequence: TGTGCCAGCAGCTTAGCGCAGGGGGAACACTACGAGCAGTACTTC.

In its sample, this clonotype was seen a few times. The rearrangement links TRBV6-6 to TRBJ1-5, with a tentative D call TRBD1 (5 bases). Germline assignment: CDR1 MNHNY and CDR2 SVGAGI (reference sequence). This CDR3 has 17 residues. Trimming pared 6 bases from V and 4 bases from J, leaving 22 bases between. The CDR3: CASSNPTRGAGNQPQHF. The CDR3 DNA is TGTGCCAGCAGCAACCCCACACGGGGCGCCGGAAATCAGCCCCAGCATTTT.

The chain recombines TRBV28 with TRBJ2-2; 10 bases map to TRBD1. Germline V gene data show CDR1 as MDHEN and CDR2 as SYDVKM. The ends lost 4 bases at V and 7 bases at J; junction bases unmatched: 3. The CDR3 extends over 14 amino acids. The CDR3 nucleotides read TGTGCCAGCAGTTGGACAGGGGGGGACGGGGAGCTGTTTTTT. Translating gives CASSWTGGDGELFF.